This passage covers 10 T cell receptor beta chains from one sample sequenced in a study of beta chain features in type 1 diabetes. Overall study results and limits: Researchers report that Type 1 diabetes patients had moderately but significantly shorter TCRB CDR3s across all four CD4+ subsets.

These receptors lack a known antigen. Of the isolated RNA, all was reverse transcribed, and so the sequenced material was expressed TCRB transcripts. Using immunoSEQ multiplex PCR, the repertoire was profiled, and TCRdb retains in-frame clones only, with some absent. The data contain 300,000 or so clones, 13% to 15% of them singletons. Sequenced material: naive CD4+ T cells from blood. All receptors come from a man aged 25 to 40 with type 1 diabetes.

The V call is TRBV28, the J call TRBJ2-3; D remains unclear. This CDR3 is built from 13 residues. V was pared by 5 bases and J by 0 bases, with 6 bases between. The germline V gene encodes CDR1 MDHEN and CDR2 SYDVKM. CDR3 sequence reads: CASSIISTDTQYF. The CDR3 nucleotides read TGTGCCAGCAGTATCATTAGCACAGATACGCAGTATTTT.

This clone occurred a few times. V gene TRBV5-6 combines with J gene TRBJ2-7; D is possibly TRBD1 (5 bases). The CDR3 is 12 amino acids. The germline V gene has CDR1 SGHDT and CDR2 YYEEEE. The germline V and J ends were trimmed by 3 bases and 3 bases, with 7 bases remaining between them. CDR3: CASSSDSYEQYF. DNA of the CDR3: TGTGCCAGCAGCTCTGACAGCTACGAGCAGTACTTC.

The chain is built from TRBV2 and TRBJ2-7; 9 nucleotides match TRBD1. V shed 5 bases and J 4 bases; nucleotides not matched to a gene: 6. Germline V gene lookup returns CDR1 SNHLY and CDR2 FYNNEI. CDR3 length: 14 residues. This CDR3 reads CASSNGQGRYEQYF. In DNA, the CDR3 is TGTGCCAGCAGTAACGGACAGGGGCGGTACGAGCAGTACTTC. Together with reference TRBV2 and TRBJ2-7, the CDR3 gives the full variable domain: EPEVTQTPSHQVTQMGQEVILRCVPISNHLYFYWYRQILGQKVEFLVSFYNNEISEKSEIFDDQFSVERPDGSNFTLKIRSTKLEDSAMYFCASSNGQGRYEQYFGPGTRLTVT.

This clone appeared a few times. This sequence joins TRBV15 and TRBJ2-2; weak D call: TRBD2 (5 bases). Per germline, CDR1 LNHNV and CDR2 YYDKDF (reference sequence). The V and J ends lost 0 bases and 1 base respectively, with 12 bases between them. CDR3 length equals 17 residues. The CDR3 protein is CATSRDQGRLNTGELFF. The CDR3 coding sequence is TGTGCCACCAGCAGAGATCAAGGGAGATTGAACACCGGGGAGCTGTTTTTT.

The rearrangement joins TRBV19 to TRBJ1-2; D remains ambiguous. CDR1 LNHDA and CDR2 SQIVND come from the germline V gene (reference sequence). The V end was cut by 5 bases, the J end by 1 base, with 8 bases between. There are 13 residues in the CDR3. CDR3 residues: CASSEADNYGYTF. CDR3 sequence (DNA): TGTGCCAGTAGTGAGGCGGATAACTATGGCTACACCTTC.

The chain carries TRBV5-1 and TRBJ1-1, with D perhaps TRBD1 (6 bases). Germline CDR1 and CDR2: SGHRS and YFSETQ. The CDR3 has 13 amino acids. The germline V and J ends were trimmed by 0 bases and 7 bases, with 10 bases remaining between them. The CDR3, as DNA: TGCGCCAGCAGCTTGGGACAGGCGGTTGAAGCTTTCTTT. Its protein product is CASSLGQAVEAFF.

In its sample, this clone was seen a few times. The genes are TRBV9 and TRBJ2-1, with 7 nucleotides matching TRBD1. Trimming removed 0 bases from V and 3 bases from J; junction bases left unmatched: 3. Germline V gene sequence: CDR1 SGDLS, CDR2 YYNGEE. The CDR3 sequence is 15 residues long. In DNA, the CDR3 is TGTGCCAGCAGCGTAGAGGGGACAGTCTACAATGAGCAGTTCTTC. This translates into CASSVEGTVYNEQFF.

CDR3 in DNA: TGTGCCAGCAGCGCCCGGGACAGGGGGCGAATTGCGACTAATGAAAAACTGTTTTTT. Residues: CASSARDRGRIATNEKLFF. The chain is built from TRBV7-9 and TRBJ1-4; 12 bases match TRBD1. The CDR3 is 19 residues long. The junction had 12 bases not matched to a gene; V was cut back by 5 bases and J by 2 bases. Germline values: CDR1 SEHNR, CDR2 FQNEAQ (reference sequence).

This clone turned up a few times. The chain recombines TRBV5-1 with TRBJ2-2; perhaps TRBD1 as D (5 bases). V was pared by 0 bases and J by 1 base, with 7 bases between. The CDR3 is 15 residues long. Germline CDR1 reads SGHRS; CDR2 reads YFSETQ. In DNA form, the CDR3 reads TGCGCCAGCAGCTTGGCTCAGGGGAACACCGGGGAGCTGTTTTTT. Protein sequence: CASSLAQGNTGELFF. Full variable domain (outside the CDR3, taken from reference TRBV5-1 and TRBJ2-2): KAGVTQTPRYLIKTRGQQVTLSCSPISGHRSVSWYQQTPGQGLQFLFEYFSETQRNKGNFPGRFSGRQFSNSRSEMNVSTLELGDSALYLCASSLAQGNTGELFFGEGSRLTVL.

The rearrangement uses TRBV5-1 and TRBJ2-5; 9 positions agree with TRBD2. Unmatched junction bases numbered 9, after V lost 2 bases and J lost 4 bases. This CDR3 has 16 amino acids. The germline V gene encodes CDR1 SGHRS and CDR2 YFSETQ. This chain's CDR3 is CASSLLSSGSRETQYF. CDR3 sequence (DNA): TGCGCCAGCAGCTTATTAAGTAGCGGGAGTAGAGAGACCCAGTACTTC.